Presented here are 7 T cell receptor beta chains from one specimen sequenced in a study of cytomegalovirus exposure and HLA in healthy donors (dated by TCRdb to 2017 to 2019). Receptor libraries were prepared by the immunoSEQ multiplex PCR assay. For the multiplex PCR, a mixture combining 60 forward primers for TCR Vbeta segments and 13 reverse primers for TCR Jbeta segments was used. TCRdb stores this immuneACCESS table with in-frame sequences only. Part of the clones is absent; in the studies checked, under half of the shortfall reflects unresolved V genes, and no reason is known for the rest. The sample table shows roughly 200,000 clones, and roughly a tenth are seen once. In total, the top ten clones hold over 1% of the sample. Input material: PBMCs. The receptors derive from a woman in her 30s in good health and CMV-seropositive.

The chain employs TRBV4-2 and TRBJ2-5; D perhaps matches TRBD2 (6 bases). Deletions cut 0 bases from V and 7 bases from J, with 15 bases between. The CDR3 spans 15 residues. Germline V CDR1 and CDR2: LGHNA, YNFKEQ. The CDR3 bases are TGTGCCAGCAGCCAAGACCCGGGAGACGTGGGGACCCAGTACTTC. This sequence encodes CASSQDPGDVGTQYF.

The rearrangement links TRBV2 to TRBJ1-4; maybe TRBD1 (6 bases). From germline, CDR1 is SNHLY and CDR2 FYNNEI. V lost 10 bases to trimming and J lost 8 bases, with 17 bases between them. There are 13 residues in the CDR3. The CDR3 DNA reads TGTGCCACATCCTACAGGGTAGGGGAAAAACTGTTTTTT. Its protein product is CATSYRVGEKLFF. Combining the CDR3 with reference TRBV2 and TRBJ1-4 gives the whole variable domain EPEVTQTPSHQVTQMGQEVILRCVPISNHLYFYWYRQILGQKVEFLVSFYNNEISEKSEIFDDQFSVERPDGSNFTLKIRSTKLEDSAMYFCATSYRVGEKLFFGSGTQLSVL.

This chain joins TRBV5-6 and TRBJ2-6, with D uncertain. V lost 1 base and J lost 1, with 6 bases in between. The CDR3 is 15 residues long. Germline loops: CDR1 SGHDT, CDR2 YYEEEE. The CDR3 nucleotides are TGTGCCAGCAGCTTGTCGGTTTCTGGGGCCAACGTCCTGACTTTC. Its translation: CASSLSVSGANVLTF.

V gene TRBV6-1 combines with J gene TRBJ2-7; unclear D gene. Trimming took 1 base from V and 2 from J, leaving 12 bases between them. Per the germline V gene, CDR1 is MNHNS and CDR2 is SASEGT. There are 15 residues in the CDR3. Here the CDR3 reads CASSEGVITTYEQYF. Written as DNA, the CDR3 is TGTGCCAGCAGTGAAGGAGTAATAACTACCTACGAGCAGTACTTC.

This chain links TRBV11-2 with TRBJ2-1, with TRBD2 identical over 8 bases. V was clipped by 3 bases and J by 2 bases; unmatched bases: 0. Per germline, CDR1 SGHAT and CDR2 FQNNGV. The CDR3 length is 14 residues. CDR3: CASSFGGAYNEQFF. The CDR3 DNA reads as TGTGCCAGCAGCTTCGGGGGGGCCTACAATGAGCAGTTCTTC.

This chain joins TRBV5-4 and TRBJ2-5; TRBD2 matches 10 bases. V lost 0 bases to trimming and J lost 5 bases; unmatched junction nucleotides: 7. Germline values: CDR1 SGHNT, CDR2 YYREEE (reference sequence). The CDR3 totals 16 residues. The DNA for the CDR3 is TGTGCCAGCAGCTTGGGGCTAGCGGGAGTCGGGGAGACCCAGTACTTC. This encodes CASSLGLAGVGETQYF.

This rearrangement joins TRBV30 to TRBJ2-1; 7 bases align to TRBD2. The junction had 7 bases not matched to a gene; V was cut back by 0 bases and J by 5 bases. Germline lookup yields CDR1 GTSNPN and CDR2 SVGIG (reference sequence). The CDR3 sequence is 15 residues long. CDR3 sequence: CAWSVRSSGHNEQFF. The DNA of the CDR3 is TGTGCCTGGAGTGTACGAAGTAGCGGGCACAATGAGCAGTTCTTC.